This T cell receptor beta chain is from a study of metastatic and nonmetastatic thyroid tumors. Germline lookup yields CDR1 SGHKS and CDR2 YYEKEE (reference sequence). This CDR3 has 15 residues. The V and J ends lost 0 bases and 9 bases, in that order; junction bases with no gene match: 10. Thyroid surgery took place with no prior treatment in any patient. TCRdb re-called the PCR reads through MiXCR. Of 9,000 to 15,000 clones listed, around a third are singletons. This rearrangement joins TRBV5-5 to TRBJ2-5, with TRBD2 matching 8 bases. The specimen sequenced was tumor tissue. The sequence was collected from a female donor with papillary thyroid cancer or a benign thyroid nodule (not recorded which). Some clones in this sample may be carry-over from other donors' samples. The CDR3 DNA reads as TGTGCCAGCAGCTTGGTGGGCACGGGAGGGGATGCCCAGTACTTC. Its protein product is CASSLVGTGGDAQYF.